The count of the clone carrying this T cell receptor (beta chain) is one. Its specificity is not known. The ends were cut back, 0 bases at V and 5 bases at J, with 14 bases in the middle. Germline values: CDR1 SGHNT, CDR2 YYREEE (reference sequence). The CDR3 consists of 15 residues. Some clones are missing from TCRdb's copy, which holds only in-frame ones; the method was immunoSEQ multiplex PCR. The table shows roughly 270,000 clones, with roughly 93% occurring only once. The sample originates from a study of T cell responses to AZD1222 COVID-19 vaccine. Notes on the study in general: Of the AZD1222 recipients, only six or seven were seropositive at baseline. Females outnumbered males among donors, who were mostly white British; clonal diversity was possibly underestimated. Repertoires were sampled only after the peak T cell response.

This receptor was taken from an adult who received the AZD1222 COVID-19 vaccine. The sample here was peripheral blood, taken 28 days after the second AZD1222 dose. The chain carries TRBV5-4 and TRBJ1-1, with a tentative D call TRBD1 (5 bases). Here the CDR3 DNA reads TGTGCCAGCAGCTTGGCGGACACCCGGGGGACTGAAGCTTTCTTT. Encoded protein: CASSLADTRGTEAFF.